A selection of T cell receptor beta chains follows, all from one sample in a study of Ad26.COV2.S vaccination and SARS-CoV-2 variants. Assay: immunoSEQ multiplex PCR; the TCRdb copy retains only in-frame clones and omits some. The sample consists of about 350,000 clones, just over 90% of them appearing once. This specimen consisted of peripheral blood, obtained after recovery from COVID-19. Every receptor here comes from a human donor who had recovered from COVID-19. Each CDR3 is given with its conserved first and last residue. D genes are given only for firm matches. Expanded clones get a size class; other rows say once, few or many, or leave the size out.

abundance: .
j_gene: TRBJ1-4
d_gene: .
v_gene: TRBV6-2/TRBV6-3
CDR3nt: TGTGCCAGCAGCCTACAGGCCGGAGGTGAAAAACTGTTTTTT
CDR3aa: CASSLQAGGEKLFF

abundance: .
j_gene: TRBJ2-5
d_gene: .
v_gene: TRBV7-8
CDR3nt: TGTGCCAGCAGCACGGGGGAAGAGACCCAGTACTTC
CDR3aa: CASSTGEETQYF

abundance: .
j_gene: TRBJ1-4
d_gene: .
v_gene: TRBV6-4
CDR3nt: TGTGCCAGCAGTGAAGGGACTAATGAAAAACTGTTTTTT
CDR3aa: CASSEGTNEKLFF

abundance: .
j_gene: TRBJ2-5
d_gene: .
v_gene: TRBV15
CDR3nt: TGTGCCACCAGCAGAGATGGACTGAACAAAGAGACCCAGTACTTC
CDR3aa: CATSRDGLNKETQYF

abundance: .
j_gene: TRBJ2-1
d_gene: TRBD1
v_gene: TRBV19
CDR3nt: TGTGCCAGTAATTCAGACAGGGTGGGCAATGAGCAGTTCTTC
CDR3aa: CASNSDRVGNEQFF

abundance: .
j_gene: TRBJ2-7
d_gene: .
v_gene: TRBV6-6
CDR3nt: TGTGCCAGCACCCTGGGGTCGACCTACGAGCAGTACTTC
CDR3aa: CASTLGSTYEQYF

abundance: .
j_gene: TRBJ2-2
d_gene: .
v_gene: TRBV11-2
CDR3nt: TGTGCCAGCAGCCCAAATCTAGGTAGCACCGGGGAGCTGTTTTTT
CDR3aa: CASSPNLGSTGELFF

abundance: .
j_gene: TRBJ2-7
d_gene: .
v_gene: TRBV19
CDR3nt: TGTGCCAGTAGTGACTCAGGGAAGGGATTGGGCTACGAGCAGTACTTC
CDR3aa: CASSDSGKGLGYEQYF

abundance: .
j_gene: TRBJ2-7
d_gene: .
v_gene: TRBV11-2
CDR3nt: TGTGCCAGCAGCTTAAGAGAGAGCAGTTACCCCTACGAGCAGTACTTC
CDR3aa: CASSLRESSYPYEQYF

abundance: .
j_gene: TRBJ1-6
d_gene: .
v_gene: TRBV5-4
CDR3nt: TGTGCCAGCAGCGTCGACAGTCTCAATTCACCCCTCCACTTT
CDR3aa: CASSVDSLNSPLHF

abundance: .
j_gene: TRBJ2-5
d_gene: .
v_gene: TRBV2
CDR3nt: TGTGCCAGCAGATTTACACAGCTACAAGAGACCCAGTACTTC
CDR3aa: CASRFTQLQETQYF

abundance: few
j_gene: TRBJ1-1
d_gene: .
v_gene: TRBV2
CDR3nt: TGTGCCAGCAGTGACTGGCAGAACACTGAAGCTTTCTTT
CDR3aa: CASSDWQNTEAFF

abundance: few
j_gene: TRBJ2-7
d_gene: .
v_gene: TRBV7-9
CDR3nt: TGTGCCAGCAGCTTAGACCTACGTAGGTACGAGCAGTACTTC
CDR3aa: CASSLDLRRYEQYF

abundance: .
j_gene: TRBJ1-6
d_gene: .
v_gene: TRBV5-4
CDR3nt: TGTGCCAGCAGCTTCACAGGATATAATTCACCCCTCCACTTT
CDR3aa: CASSFTGYNSPLHF

abundance: few
j_gene: TRBJ2-7
d_gene: .
v_gene: TRBV10-1
CDR3nt: TGCGCCAGCAGTGAGTCTGGAGATCCCTACGAGCAGTACTTC
CDR3aa: CASSESGDPYEQYF

abundance: .
j_gene: TRBJ1-1
d_gene: .
v_gene: TRBV9
CDR3nt: TGTGCCAGCAGCCCACATTCTGGAGCTTTCTTT
CDR3aa: CASSPHSGAFF

abundance: .
j_gene: TRBJ2-7
d_gene: .
v_gene: TRBV6-5
CDR3nt: TGTGCCAGCAGTTACGATCAATTCAGCTCCTACGAGCAGTACTTC
CDR3aa: CASSYDQFSSYEQYF

abundance: .
j_gene: TRBJ2-5
d_gene: .
v_gene: TRBV5-4
CDR3nt: TGTGCCAGCAGCCACGGTACAGGGCCTGAAGCAGGGACCCAGTACTTC
CDR3aa: CASSHGTGPEAGTQYF

abundance: .
j_gene: TRBJ1-4
d_gene: .
v_gene: TRBV3-1/TRBV3-2
CDR3nt: TGTGCCAGCAGCCAAGTCGGGGGGACTAGCGCAACTAATGAAAAACTGTTTTTT
CDR3aa: CASSQVGGTSATNEKLFF

abundance: .
j_gene: TRBJ2-1
d_gene: .
v_gene: TRBV19
CDR3nt: TGTGCCAGTAGCGCCCCCTGGGAGCAGTTCTTC
CDR3aa: CASSAPWEQFF

abundance: once
j_gene: TRBJ2-1
d_gene: .
v_gene: TRBV11-2
CDR3nt: TGTGCCAGCAGTAGACAGTTCAATGAGCAGTTCTTC
CDR3aa: CASSRQFNEQFF

abundance: .
j_gene: TRBJ2-3
d_gene: .
v_gene: TRBV7-9
CDR3nt: TGTGCCAGCAGCTCCCACAAAGATACGCAGTATTTT
CDR3aa: CASSSHKDTQYF

abundance: .
j_gene: TRBJ2-7
d_gene: .
v_gene: TRBV18
CDR3nt: TGTGCCAGCTCACAGGCATCCGAGCAGTACTTC
CDR3aa: CASSQASEQYF

abundance: once
j_gene: TRBJ1-2
d_gene: TRBD1
v_gene: TRBV5-1
CDR3nt: TGCGCCAGCAGCTTGCGGGACAGTAACTATGGCTACACCTTC
CDR3aa: CASSLRDSNYGYTF

abundance: .
j_gene: TRBJ2-2
d_gene: .
v_gene: TRBV12-3/TRBV12-4
CDR3nt: TGTGCCAGCAGTTTCGCGAACACCGGGGAGCTGTTTTTT
CDR3aa: CASSFANTGELFF

abundance: .
j_gene: TRBJ2-5
d_gene: TRBD2
v_gene: TRBV27
CDR3nt: TGTGCCAGCACCAGACTAGCGGGGGGACCACAAGAGACCCAGTACTTC
CDR3aa: CASTRLAGGPQETQYF

abundance: .
j_gene: TRBJ1-1
d_gene: .
v_gene: TRBV18
CDR3nt: TGTGCCAGCTCACAGGGGGAGGGACAACAAGAAGCTTTCTTT
CDR3aa: CASSQGEGQQEAFF

abundance: .
j_gene: TRBJ2-3
d_gene: .
v_gene: TRBV13
CDR3nt: TGTGCCAGCAGCTTGGTGGGGGGGCGTGGGGATACGCAGTATTTT
CDR3aa: CASSLVGGRGDTQYF

abundance: .
j_gene: TRBJ1-6
d_gene: TRBD1
v_gene: TRBV19
CDR3nt: TGTGCCAGTAGTACCGACAGGGGGGCTAATTCACCCCTCCACTTT
CDR3aa: CASSTDRGANSPLHF

abundance: .
j_gene: TRBJ1-2
d_gene: TRBD1
v_gene: TRBV6-5
CDR3nt: TGTGCCAGCAGTTCGACAGGGAAATACTATGGCTACACCTTC
CDR3aa: CASSSTGKYYGYTF

abundance: .
j_gene: TRBJ1-3
d_gene: TRBD1
v_gene: TRBV5-1
CDR3nt: TGCGCCAGCAGCTTGGACGGAGGGGGCGACGGAAACACCATATATTTT
CDR3aa: CASSLDGGGDGNTIYF

abundance: .
j_gene: TRBJ2-5
d_gene: TRBD1
v_gene: TRBV5-1
CDR3nt: TGCGCCAGCAGCCGAAACATTCAGGGGGCATACCTGTTGGAGACCCAGTACTTC
CDR3aa: CASSRNIQGAYLLETQYF

abundance: once
j_gene: TRBJ1-1
d_gene: .
v_gene: TRBV2
CDR3nt: TGTGCCAGCAGTGATGGTCGTTCTGAAGCTTTCTTT
CDR3aa: CASSDGRSEAFF